What follows are 5 T cell receptor beta chains derived from one specimen sequenced in a study of shared clonotypes between healthy human individuals. TCRdb's copy holds only in-frame clones and misses some; the assay was immunoSEQ multiplex PCR. The sample has roughly 2,000,000 clones, about 93% seen once; the top ten hold less than 2%. Terminally differentiated effector memory CD45RA+ cells were excluded by CCR7 positive selection of CD45RO-negative cells. The sequenced sample was naive CD8+ T cells from PBMCs. These receptors were collected from a man aged 18 to 29 in good health. Some clones in this sample may be carry-over from other donors' samples.

V is TRBV28 and J is TRBJ2-1, with no clear D. V gave up 5 bases and J gave up 3 bases, with 20 bases separating them. The CDR3 loop spans 17 amino acids. Germline values: CDR1 MDHEN, CDR2 SYDVKM. The chain's CDR3 is CASSGPSEHFNYNEQFF. In DNA form, the CDR3 reads TGTGCCAGCAGTGGACCTTCGGAGCACTTTAACTACAATGAGCAGTTCTTC.

The V and J genes are TRBV7-3 and TRBJ2-1; 10 nucleotides agree with TRBD2. This CDR3 contains 16 residues. Trimming removed 5 bases from V and 4 bases from J; junction bases left unmatched: 8. Per germline, CDR1 SGHTA and CDR2 FQGTGA. In DNA, the CDR3 is TGTGCCAGCAGCCCCCGTAGCGGGAGGCTTTACAATGAGCAGTTCTTC. This sequence encodes CASSPRSGRLYNEQFF. Looking up the rest from reference TRBV7-3 and TRBJ2-1 gives the full variable domain: GAGVSQTPSNKVTEKGKYVELRCDPISGHTALYWYRQSLGQGPEFLIYFQGTGAADDSGLPNDRFFAVRPEGSVSTLKIQRTERGDSAVYLCASSPRSGRLYNEQFFGPGTRLTVL.

V gene TRBV4-1 combines with J gene TRBJ1-6; 9 bases agree with TRBD1. Germline V gives CDR1 MGHRA, CDR2 YSYEKL. The CDR3 is 16 residues long. V lost 1 base to trimming and J lost 9 bases; unmatched junction nucleotides: 7. The CDR3 spells CASSQVVGTGFSPLHF. CDR3 bases: TGCGCCAGCAGCCAAGTTGTGGGGACAGGGTTTTCACCCCTCCACTTT.

The V call is TRBV2, the J call TRBJ2-7, with 12 bases fitting TRBD2. With 5 bases clipped from V and 3 bases from J, the junction kept 5 bases outside the gene matches. The CDR3 sequence is 15 residues long. From germline, CDR1 is SNHLY and CDR2 FYNNEI. The CDR3 reads CASSQTSGGNYEQYF. The CDR3 region has the DNA TGTGCCAGCAGTCAAACTAGCGGGGGGAACTACGAGCAGTACTTC.

The count of this clone is one. Other DNA variants within this sample encode the same CDR3. The chain uses TRBV27 and TRBJ2-5; TRBD2 agrees at 10 bases. From germline, CDR1 is MNHEY and CDR2 SMNVEV (reference sequence). With V trimmed by 2 bases and J by 4 bases, 4 bases remained unmatched. The CDR3 has 15 residues. The CDR3 reads CASSLRLAGVETQYF. Here the CDR3 DNA reads TGTGCCAGCAGTTTACGGCTAGCGGGAGTAGAGACCCAGTACTTC.